One sample yielded the 10 T cell receptor beta chains listed below, sequenced in a study of blood T cell repertoires in COVID-19. Sequenced by immunoSEQ multiplex PCR; TCRdb stores in-frame clones only, minus some. Seen here are about 130,000 clones, about four fifths observed once, and the top ten hold approximately 10%. The sequenced material came from PBMCs or T cells enriched from blood (not recorded which). The receptors shown here come from a man aged 45-65 years who had recovered from COVID-19.

This chain links TRBV2 with TRBJ2-3; the D gene is possibly TRBD1 (6 bases). Trimming removed 4 bases at V and 2 bases at J, with 10 bases between. This CDR3 spans 14 amino acids. Germline V gene data show CDR1 as SNHLY and CDR2 as FYNNEI. CDR3: CASSGWGPTDTQYF. The CDR3 DNA is TGTGCCAGCAGTGGGTGGGGGCCCACAGATACGCAGTATTTT.

This clone appeared a few times. CDR3 nucleotide sequence: TGTGCCAGCACAGACAGGGGGGCCTACGAGCAGTACTTC. Translating it yields CASTDRGAYEQYF. The V and J genes are TRBV12-3 or TRBV12-4 and TRBJ2-7; TRBD1 aligns across 9 bases. V dropped 7 bases and J dropped 2; count of bases not matched to a gene: 3. The CDR3 runs 13 residues.

This sequence joins TRBV11-3 and TRBJ2-1; the match to TRBD1 covers 8 bases. The J segment lost 8 bases and the V segment lost 5 bases, leaving 8 bases of the junction unmatched. CDR1 is SGHNT, CDR2 YENEEA, per germline. CDR3 length equals 14 residues. CDR3 amino acids: CASSPGQGYDEQFF. CDR3 bases: TGTGCCAGCAGCCCAGGACAGGGATATGATGAGCAGTTCTTC. Complete variable domain (other parts from reference TRBV11-3 and TRBJ2-1): EAGVVQSPRYKIIEKKQPVAFWCNPISGHNTLYWYLQNLGQGPELLIRYENEEAVDDSQLPKDRFSAERLKGVDSTLKIQPAELGDSAVYLCASSPGQGYDEQFFGPGTRLTVL.

This clone was seen a single time. The chain employs TRBV6-1 and TRBJ1-2; 10 positions agree with TRBD1. The V segment lost 2 bases and the J segment 8 bases; nucleotides outside the gene matches: 5. CDR1 and CDR2 from the germline V gene are MNHNS and SASEGT. CDR3 length: 14 amino acids. This CDR3 is CASSESGTGDGYTF. The DNA for the CDR3 is TGTGCCAGCAGTGAATCCGGGACAGGGGACGGCTACACCTTC.

CDR3 loop: CAISERGQVGSEQYF. In DNA form, the CDR3 reads TGTGCCATCAGTGAGCGGGGACAGGTGGGCTCCGAGCAGTACTTC. The rearrangement uses TRBV10-3 and TRBJ2-7, with TRBD1 matching over 8 bases. From germline, CDR1 is ENHRY and CDR2 SYGVKD. V dropped 2 bases and J dropped 6; count of bases not matched to a gene: 9. The CDR3 runs 15 residues.

The table lists this clone with a few counts. The sample holds other DNA sequences that translate to the same CDR3. The rearrangement links TRBV7-9 to TRBJ2-7; possible D gene TRBD2, 6 bases. Germline V gives CDR1 SEHNR, CDR2 FQNEAQ (reference sequence). There are 13 residues in the CDR3. V gave up 1 base and J gave up 4 bases, with 8 bases separating them. CDR3 region: CASSLVGGYEQYF. The DNA of the CDR3 is TGTGCCAGCAGCTTAGTGGGAGGTTACGAGCAGTACTTC.

The CDR3: CASSQGQGSNYGYTF. The CDR3 DNA sequence: TGCGCCAGCAGCCAGGGACAGGGGTCGAACTATGGCTACACCTTC. The chain combines TRBV4-3 with TRBJ1-2, with 10 bases matching TRBD1. This CDR3 spans 15 amino acids. The germline CDR1 and CDR2 sequences are LGHNA and YSLEER. Losses at the gene ends were 3 bases for V and 2 bases for J; bases not matched to a gene: 3.

This clone was recorded once. This rearrangement joins TRBV7-9 to TRBJ1-4; possibly TRBD1 for D (6 bases). Germline CDR1 reads SEHNR; CDR2 reads FQNEAQ (reference sequence). With 5 bases removed from V and 5 bases from J, the gap between germline ends came to 15 bases. CDR3 length equals 15 residues. This CDR3 is CASSPSPGVNEKLFF. CDR3 in DNA: TGTGCCAGCAGCCCCAGCCCAGGGGTCAATGAAAAACTGTTTTTT.

J is TRBJ1-1 and V is TRBV9; no firm D call. Trimming took off 3 bases at V and 5 bases at J, with 23 bases between the two ends. Germline CDR1 is SGDLS and CDR2 is YYNGEE. The CDR3 runs to 17 residues. The CDR3 region is CASSGGWEKEGRTEAFF. Here the CDR3 DNA reads TGTGCCAGCAGCGGAGGGTGGGAGAAGGAGGGTCGGACTGAAGCTTTCTTT.

This chain connects TRBV19 to TRBJ1-1, with D unclear. Deletions cut 4 bases from V and 6 bases from J, with 12 bases between. The germline gives CDR1 LNHDA, CDR2 SQIVND (reference sequence). This CDR3 contains 13 residues. Here the CDR3 DNA reads TGTGCCAGTAGTAACCAAGCGGGAGCTGAAGCTTTCTTT. As protein: CASSNQAGAEAFF.